This TCR beta chain was identified in a study of blood T cell repertoires in COVID-19. Across the whole study: Italy, Spain and the United States were the sources of the convalescent and acute COVID-19 samples. The analysed material was cDNA or gDNA that came from T cells, B-cell-depleted T cells, or PBMCs.

In the original workflow: Reference gene primer amplification yielded estimated nucleated cell counts. This table comes from immunoSEQ multiplex PCR, and its TCRdb copy is limited to in-frame clones, with some not included. V, J and clone size reflect that table, while D and trimming were determined from the DNA. The sample comprises 120,000 to 150,000 clones, 80% of which are singletons, and 10% to 15% rests with the top ten. V dropped 5 bases and J dropped 5; count of bases not matched to a gene: 10. The germline V gene encodes CDR1 SEHNR and CDR2 FQNEAQ (reference sequence). The CDR3 is 16 amino acids.

The TCR originated in a man aged 55 to 70 with active or convalescent COVID-19. The genes are TRBV7-9 and TRBJ2-1; 9 nucleotides line up with TRBD1. The sequenced sample consisted of peripheral blood. CDR3 sequence: CASSPSGQGHNNEQFF. The DNA for the CDR3 is TGTGCCAGCAGCCCCAGCGGACAGGGGCACAACAATGAGCAGTTCTTC.